The 18 T cell receptor beta chains below were found in one sample sequenced in a study of patients and donors after allogeneic stem cell transplantation. Using its own MiXCR run on the RT-PCR reads, TCRdb lists one record per CDR3 protein. The sample shows hundreds of thousands of distinct CDR3 sequences, around 15% of them seen only once. Sequencing was done on a sample of blood, either unsorted or a sorted T cell fraction (not recorded which). The receptors derive from a human donor who was either an allogeneic HSCT recipient or a stem cell or donor lymphocyte infusion donor (not recorded which). It is not recorded whose cells these are; they may come from a transplant donor.

V usage is TRBV9 and J usage is TRBJ2-6; 8 positions match TRBD1. The CDR3 contains 16 residues. V lost 4 bases, J lost 4 bases, and 7 bases stayed unmatched. Germline V gives CDR1 SGDLS, CDR2 YYNGEE. This CDR3 is CASSTNRGNGANVLTF. CDR3 nucleotides: TGTGCCAGCAGCACAAACAGGGGGAACGGGGCCAACGTCCTGACTTTC. The full variable domain, in which reference TRBV9 and TRBJ2-6 provide the parts outside the CDR3, is DSGVTQTPKHLITATGQRVTLRCSPRSGDLSVYWYQQSLDQGLQFLIQYYNGEERAKGNILERFSAQQFPDLHSELNLSSLELGDSALYFCASSTNRGNGANVLTFGAGSRLTVL.

The sample holds a few counts of this clonotype. The V gene is TRBV4-2, the J gene TRBJ2-3, with 9 bases identical to TRBD2. CDR1 and CDR2 from the germline V gene are LGHNA and YNFKEQ. V gave up 8 bases and J gave up 0 bases; unmatched junction bases: 0. This CDR3 region has 13 residues. This CDR3 reads CASAGGSTDTQYF. CDR3 sequence (DNA): TGTGCCAGCGCGGGGGGGAGCACAGATACGCAGTATTTT.

In its sample, this clonotype was seen a few times. The rearrangement joins TRBV4-3 to TRBJ1-6; D is perhaps TRBD1 (5 bases). CDR3 length: 15 residues. The germline V and J ends were trimmed by 4 bases and 8 bases, with 15 bases remaining between them. CDR1 and CDR2 from the germline V gene are LGHNA and YSLEER. CDR3 bases: TGCGCCAGCAGCCCGGGACTCCCGCCGGATTCACCCCTCCACTTT. Amino acid sequence: CASSPGLPPDSPLHF.

The chain recombines TRBV4-2 with TRBJ2-3; 8 bases map to TRBD1. The CDR3 runs 15 residues. CDR1 LGHNA and CDR2 YNFKEQ come from the germline V gene. After removal of 3 bases from V and 3 bases from J, the junction contained 5 bases not matched to a gene. In DNA, the CDR3 is TGTGCCAGCAGCCAGCTTGACAGGGGTACAGATACGCAGTATTTT. Translating it yields CASSQLDRGTDTQYF.

This clonotype was detected only a few times. This sequence joins TRBV9 and TRBJ2-7, with D possibly TRBD2 on 6 matching bases. Germline assignment: CDR1 SGDLS and CDR2 YYNGEE. The CDR3 runs to 15 residues. The V and J ends lost 4 bases and 1 base respectively, with 15 bases between them. CDR3 nucleotides: TGTGCCAGCAGCATCCGGGACGGGACTTCCTACGAGCAGTACTTC. Translated, it gives CASSIRDGTSYEQYF.

The genes are TRBV10-3 and TRBJ1-5; D uncertain. V lost 0 bases and J lost 4, with 22 bases in between. The CDR3 is made up of 19 amino acids. The V gene's germline CDR1 is ENHRY and CDR2 SYGVKD. CDR3 protein: CAISESKVGGRGFNQPQHF. The CDR3, as DNA: TGTGCCATCAGTGAGTCCAAAGTCGGTGGCAGAGGGTTTAATCAGCCCCAGCATTTT.

This chain joins TRBV7-9 and TRBJ1-3; D remains ambiguous. This CDR3 is 15 amino acids long. Germline V gene lookup returns CDR1 SEHNR and CDR2 FQNEAQ (reference sequence). V lost 3 bases to trimming and J lost 4 bases, with 13 bases between them. CDR3 sequence: CASSFPRVRGNTIYF. The CDR3 region has the DNA TGTGCCAGCAGCTTCCCCAGAGTGAGGGGAAACACCATATATTTT.

This clonotype was seen more than once but under ten times. The chain links TRBV12-3 or TRBV12-4 to TRBJ1-3; TRBD1 matches 8 bases. The CDR3 is 15 residues long. J was trimmed by 6 bases and V by 1 base; bases with no gene match: 5. The CDR3 DNA is TGTGCCAGCAGTTTAGGACAGGGGATGTTAAACACCATATATTTT. It specifies CASSLGQGMLNTIYF.

This clonotype came up a few times. The chain links TRBV18 to TRBJ2-3; D is perhaps TRBD1 (6 bases). The CDR3 runs to 16 residues. Trimming removed 3 bases at V and 0 bases at J, with 13 bases between. Germline lookup yields CDR1 KGHSH and CDR2 LQKENI. DNA for the CDR3: TGTGCCAGCTCACCTACGACAGGCAAAAGCACAGATACGCAGTATTTT. Amino acids: CASSPTTGKSTDTQYF.

This clonotype was recorded at least ten times. The chain recombines TRBV29-1 with TRBJ1-1; D not resolved. CDR3 length: 13 amino acids. Per the germline V gene, CDR1 is SQVTM and CDR2 is ANQGSEA. V shed 7 bases and J shed 1 base, with 13 bases lying between them. The CDR3 nucleotides read TGCAGCGGTTGGAGGCGCGGGAACACTGAAGCTTTCTTT. It specifies CSGWRRGNTEAFF.

The chain has TRBV19 and TRBJ1-5; TRBD1 might be the D (6 bases). Germline assignment: CDR1 LNHDA and CDR2 SQIVND (reference sequence). V was trimmed by 4 bases and J by 3 bases, leaving 16 bases between them. The length of the CDR3 is 16 residues. The DNA for the CDR3 is TGTGCCAGTAGTAGGCCCCCAGGGGCCCTCAATCAGCCCCAGCATTTT. Its translation: CASSRPPGALNQPQHF.

The V gene is TRBV27, the J gene TRBJ2-4; D is possibly TRBD1 (5 bases). This CDR3 has 14 amino acids. Germline-derived CDR1 and CDR2 are MNHEY and SMNVEV (reference sequence). Trimming removed 3 bases from V and 1 base from J, with 7 bases in between. The CDR3 sequence: CASSFAGAKNIQYF. CDR3 nucleotide sequence: TGTGCCAGCAGTTTTGCAGGGGCCAAAAACATTCAGTACTTC.

The chain has TRBV4-2 and TRBJ2-1; a possible D gene is TRBD2 (6 bases). The CDR3 has 17 amino acids. V lost 1 base and J lost 0, with 13 bases in between. The germline gives CDR1 LGHNA, CDR2 YNFKEQ. The CDR3 nucleotides read TGTGCCAGCAGCCAAGCCGGGACTCCCGGCTCCTACAATGAGCAGTTCTTC. Translating it yields CASSQAGTPGSYNEQFF.

This clonotype was found many times. The V gene is TRBV4-1, the J gene TRBJ2-7; 7 nucleotides agree with TRBD2. This CDR3 spans 14 amino acids. Trimming cost V 3 bases and J 1 base; bases outside gene matches: 3. CDR1 MGHRA and CDR2 YSYEKL come from the germline V gene. CDR3: CASSQREWSYEQYF. In nucleotides, the CDR3 is TGCGCCAGCAGCCAGCGGGAGTGGTCCTACGAGCAGTACTTC.

This clonotype showed up just a few times. V is TRBV15 and J is TRBJ2-2, with 10 bases identical to TRBD1. Germline CDR1 and CDR2: LNHNV and YYDKDF (reference sequence). The CDR3 is 17 residues long. Trimming took 3 bases from V and 4 from J; bases not matched to a gene: 8. The CDR3 region is CATSSTQGQGFTGELFF. Here the CDR3 DNA reads TGTGCCACCAGCAGTACCCAGGGACAGGGGTTCACCGGGGAGCTGTTTTTT.

The rearrangement joins TRBV3-1 to TRBJ1-1; TRBD1 might be the D (6 bases). The germline V and J ends were trimmed by 0 bases and 3 bases, with 11 bases remaining between them. The CDR3 sequence is 15 residues long. Germline V gene lookup returns CDR1 LGHDT and CDR2 YNNKEL (reference sequence). The CDR3 spells CASSQDDRPYTEAFF. In nucleotides, the CDR3 is TGTGCCAGCAGCCAAGACGACAGGCCCTACACTGAAGCTTTCTTT.

This clonotype showed up just a few times. The gene calls are TRBV15 and TRBJ2-7, with TRBD2 as a possible D gene (7 bases). The V gene's germline CDR1 is LNHNV and CDR2 YYDKDF (reference sequence). Between the trimmed V and J ends, which lost 0 bases and 3 bases, there was a span of 9 bases. The CDR3 is made up of 14 amino acids. This CDR3 is CATSRERGGYEQYF. The CDR3 DNA reads as TGTGCCACCAGCAGAGAAAGGGGGGGCTACGAGCAGTACTTC.

This clonotype was recorded at least ten times. The chain employs TRBV27 and TRBJ2-7; D uncertain. Germline V CDR1 and CDR2: MNHEY, SMNVEV (reference sequence). The CDR3 spans 10 residues. V lost 3 bases, J lost 6 bases, and 3 bases lay in between. CDR3: CASSFSEQYF. Written as DNA, the CDR3 is TGTGCCAGCAGTTTCTCCGAGCAGTACTTC.